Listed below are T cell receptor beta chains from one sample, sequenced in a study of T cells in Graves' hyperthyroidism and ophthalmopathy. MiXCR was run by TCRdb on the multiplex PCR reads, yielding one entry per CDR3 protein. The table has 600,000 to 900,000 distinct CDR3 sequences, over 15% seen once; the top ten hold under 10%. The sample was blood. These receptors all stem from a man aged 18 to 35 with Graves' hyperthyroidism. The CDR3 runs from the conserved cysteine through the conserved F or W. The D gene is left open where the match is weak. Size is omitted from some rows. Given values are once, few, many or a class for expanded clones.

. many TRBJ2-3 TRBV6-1 CASSVRDTDTQYF
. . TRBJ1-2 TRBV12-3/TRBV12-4 CASSPSAGARGYTF
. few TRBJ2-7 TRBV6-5 CASSYGRAEPSYEQYF
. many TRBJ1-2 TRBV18 CASSPTGARYGYTF
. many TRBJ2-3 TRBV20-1 CSARDSPGYSRHTQYF
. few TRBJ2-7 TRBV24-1 CATIRTELSYEQYF
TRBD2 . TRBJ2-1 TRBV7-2 CASSAGGTSGLGEQFF
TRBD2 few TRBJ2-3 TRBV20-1 CSARTSGLSITDTQYF
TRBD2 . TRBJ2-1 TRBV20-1 CSASTSGYSEQFF
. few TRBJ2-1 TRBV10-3 CAISDAGRNNEQFF
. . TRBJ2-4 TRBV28 CASGPARLQYF
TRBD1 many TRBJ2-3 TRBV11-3 CASSHRGLADTQYF
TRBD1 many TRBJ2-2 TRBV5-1 CASSTGTGRTGELFF
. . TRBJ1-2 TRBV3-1 CASSQIGYGGYTF
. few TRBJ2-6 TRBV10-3 CAIRTKGAGANALTF
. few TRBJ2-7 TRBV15 CATSRAQEIGYEQYF
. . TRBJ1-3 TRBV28 CASSLGIVRGNTIYF
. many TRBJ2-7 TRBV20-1 CSARDERVGDYEQYF
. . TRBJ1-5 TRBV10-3 CAISVGGRGQPQHF
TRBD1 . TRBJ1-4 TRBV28 CASGLPGQNNEKLFF